The sequence of this T cell receptor (beta chain) was determined in a study of T cell responses to AZD1222 COVID-19 vaccine (dated by TCRdb to 2020 to 2023). With respect to the entire study: AZD1222 recipients whose second dose came at about 4 weeks and those whose second dose came at about 12 weeks were combined into one group, since spike-specific TCR depth and breadth did not differ between the two schedules. Trial participants were enrolled into age subgroups of 18-55, 56-69 and 70-plus years, which contained about 160, 30 and 59 TCR-sequenced participants, respectively. A total of more than 230 trial participants underwent TCR sequencing, of whom about 210 had received two doses of AZD1222 and about 25 had received two doses of the MenACWY control vaccine.

The CDR3 regions of human TCRbeta chains were subjected to immunosequencing. The authors' pipeline ran thus. TCRs in the repertoires were compared against a reference library of SARS-CoV-2-specific TCRs that had been generated with the MIRA antigen-specificity platform. Breadth meant the fraction of unique TCRs that were SARS-CoV-2-associated, whereas depth meant the fraction of total T cells that were SARS-CoV-2-associated. Using the MIRA data, every spike-specific TCR was mapped to the spike region that the TCR reacted to and assigned to either a CD4 or a CD8 class. Log10-transformed breadth and depth values were compared by one-way ANOVA with Sidak's multiple comparisons tests. The immuneACCESS repertoire file appears here via TCRdb, limited to in-frame rearrangements. These files lack a portion of the clones; in checked studies, under half of the deficit traces to unresolved V genes, and the cause of the others is not known. V and J calls and clone size follow that table, whereas D and trimming were derived from the DNA. The sample table shows 95,000 to 150,000 clones, and under 90% are seen once. The top ten hold roughly 4.1% of the sample.

Findings and caveats that apply to the study as a whole: After two AZD1222 doses, both the breadth and the depth of spike-specific TCRs were significantly higher than at day 0 and than in MenACWY recipients. Reportedly, close to half of the unique spike-specific TCRs recognized epitopes lying outside the regions that are mutated in the B.1.351 and B.1.1.7 variants. Conclusions about previously exposed vaccinees are limited because only six or seven AZD1222 recipients were SARS-CoV-2 seropositive at baseline. The whole spike protein was spanned by vaccine-associated CD4 TCRs, and dominant responses were seen in regions 160-218 and 743-854. The 56-69-year group was small, and its depth increase did not reach significance, likely because of low power. Most participants were white British and females outnumbered males, and the authors suggested that clonal diversity may have been underestimated. Because no day 14 peak-response samples were available, the repertoires could be characterized only after the peak T cell response.

As concerns this clone: Its recognized antigen is unknown. One base away there is no much larger clone; base qualities are not given.

There are 15 amino acids in the CDR3, from cysteine to phenylalanine inclusive. Just CDR3 DNA is preserved here, 45 bases in frame from base 1. Trimming takes 0 bases from V and 9 bases from J, and the germline ends sit 17 bases apart. Taken from the germline V gene (reference sequence), the CDR1 and CDR2 loops are MNHEY and SMNVEV. What this sample's time point label stands for: baseline before first vaccination. Samples from vaccinated people were obtained from the UK trials COV001 and COV002, which included a single-blind randomized controlled phase 2/3 trial of AZD1222 (ChAdOx1 nCoV-19) in healthy adults. For TCRbeta chain sequencing, PBMC samples from trial participants were taken at day 0 and at day 28 after the second dose.

Recombination joined TRBV27 with TRBJ2-5, with a tentative D gene TRBD2 over 5 matching bases. The source material was peripheral blood, sampled on day 0 of AZD1222 vaccination. This TCR came from an adult in good health. The CDR3 amino acid sequence is: CASSLSVGPGLPQYF. Here is the DNA: TGTGCCAGCAGTTTATCAGTCGGGCCCGGACTGCCCCAGTACTTC.